This TCR beta chain was profiled in a study of CXCR3-negative and CXCR3-positive naive CD8 T cells. Overall study results and limits: CD5 surface expression was similar among naive subsets, and TCR strength was estimated by inference from TRB CDR3 properties. CXCR3-positive naive cells carried more hydrophobic TRB CDR3s than CXCR3-negative naive cells did.

Germline V CDR1 and CDR2: SQVTM, ANQGSEA. This CDR3 is built from 17 residues. With UMI labels, 5' RACE was used to prepare the TRB cDNA libraries. TCRdb re-called the 5' RACE reads and shows each CDR3 protein once, DNA omitted. The sample data list over 70,000 distinct CDR3 sequences. As regards this clonotype: Its antigen is unidentified.

This TCR derives from a human donor in good health. Some clones in this sample may be carry-over from other donors' samples. Sequencing was done on a sample of naive CXCR3+ CD8+ T cells from blood. Subset meaning: CD45RO-CCR7+CD27+CD95- naive CD8+ T cells expressing CXCR3 (TNR3+). The V gene is TRBV29-1, the J gene TRBJ2-2; TCRdb's D call of TRBD2 is untestable without DNA. CDR3 amino acids: CSVGLAGGAPNTRELFF.